This entry is about one T cell receptor (beta chain). The antigen is unknown. Selected positively for CCR7 and CD45RO-negative, naive CD8 cells excluded terminally differentiated effector memory CD45RA+ cells. Donors comprised only Caucasian adults living in Nashville, Tennessee. Genomic DNA belonging to each subset was distributed in equal measure over several immunoSEQ plates. Profiling relied on immunoSEQ multiplex PCR, and the TCRdb table lists in-frame clones only, not all of them. The data hold around 2,100,000 clones, with approximately 95% observed a single time. The germline V and J ends were trimmed by 0 bases and 4 bases, with 33 bases remaining between them. The CDR3 runs to 22 residues. Per germline, CDR1 MGHRA and CDR2 YSYEKL. The data belong to a study of shared clonotypes between healthy human individuals. Study-level information: Researchers assigned three CD4 naive, three CD4 memory, two CD8 naive and one CD8 memory plate to each donor. Overall study findings and caveats: Deeper or shallower sequencing was expected to change how clonotypes are shared among donors.

The chain joins TRBV4-1 to TRBJ1-2; D may be TRBD1 (5 bases). Material for sequencing was naive CD8+ T cells sorted from blood. The receptor comes from a man between 18 and 29 years old in good health. CDR3 residues: CASSQDTFWGTPTQLVSYGYTF. The CDR3 DNA sequence: TGCGCCAGCAGCCAAGATACTTTTTGGGGGACTCCGACTCAGTTAGTGAGCTATGGCTACACCTTC.